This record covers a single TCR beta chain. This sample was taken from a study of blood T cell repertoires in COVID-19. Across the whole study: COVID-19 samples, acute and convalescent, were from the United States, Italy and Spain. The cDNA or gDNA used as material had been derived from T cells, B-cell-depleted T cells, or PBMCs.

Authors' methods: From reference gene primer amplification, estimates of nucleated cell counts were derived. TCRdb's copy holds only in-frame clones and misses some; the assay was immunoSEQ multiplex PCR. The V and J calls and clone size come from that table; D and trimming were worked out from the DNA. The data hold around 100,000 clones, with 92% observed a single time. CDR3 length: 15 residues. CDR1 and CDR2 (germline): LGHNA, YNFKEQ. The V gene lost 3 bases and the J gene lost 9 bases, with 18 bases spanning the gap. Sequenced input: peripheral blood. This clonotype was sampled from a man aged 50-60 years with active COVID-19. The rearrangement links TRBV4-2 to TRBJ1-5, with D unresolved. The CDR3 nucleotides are TGTGCCAGCAGCCACAACGCCCCCGCCTCAGGGCCCCAGCATTTT. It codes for CASSHNAPASGPQHF.